The 9 T cell receptor beta chains in this list originate from one sample, sequenced in a study of breast tumors, draining lymph nodes, adjacent tissues. Samples came from axillary lymph nodes draining the breast cancer. TCRdb fed the multiplex PCR reads into MiXCR, producing one record per CDR3 protein. The sample shows about 230,000 distinct CDR3 sequences, 32% of them seen only once. The sample was axillary lymph node tissue. The origin of the receptors is a female donor with breast cancer. Some clones in this sample may be carry-over from other donors' samples.

The chain combines TRBV6-2 or TRBV6-3 with TRBJ2-3; weak D call: TRBD1 (6 bases). V lost 0 bases, J lost 2 bases, and 12 bases lay in between. The length of the CDR3 is 16 residues. CDR1 is MNHEY and CDR2 is SVGEGT in the germline V gene. CDR3 in DNA: TGTGCCAGCAGTTACTCTCCAGGGGTTCTCACAGATACGCAGTATTTT. Its protein is CASSYSPGVLTDTQYF.

This clonotype was counted only a few times. Possible read error: a much larger clone is one base away. This chain connects TRBV6-1 to TRBJ1-2; D gene unclear. Per germline, CDR1 MNHNS and CDR2 SASEGT. V dropped 6 bases and J dropped 10 bases, with 12 bases sitting between them. This CDR3 is 11 amino acids long. For the CDR3, the DNA is TGTGCCAGCAGGCCAGAGGCCGCCTACACCTTC. It is translated as CASRPEAAYTF.

The rearrangement links TRBV15 to TRBJ2-1; TRBD1 matches at 7 bases. V trimming: 2 bases; J trimming: 0 bases; junction bases outside the gene matches: 4. Per the germline V gene, CDR1 is LNHNV and CDR2 is YYDKDF (reference sequence). The CDR3 totals 16 residues. CDR3 sequence reads: CATSRIQGLSYNEQFF. As DNA, the CDR3 is TGTGCCACCAGCAGAATACAGGGGCTCTCCTACAATGAGCAGTTCTTC.

Turning to this clonotype: The conserved phenylalanine or tryptophan normally closing the CDR3 is absent here, so this likely arose from a read error. The chain joins TRBV20-1 to TRBJ2-7, with D maybe TRBD2 (5 bases). Per germline, CDR1 DFQATT and CDR2 SNEGSKA (reference sequence). This CDR3 has 13 residues. CDR3 amino acids: CSARAPGSYAQYL. CDR3 nucleotide sequence: TGCAGTGCTCGGGCCCCGGGGAGCTACGCGCAGTACCTC.

This clonotype was observed at least ten times. V is TRBV11-3 and J is TRBJ2-7; 7 bases map to TRBD1. The germline V gene encodes CDR1 SGHNT and CDR2 YENEEA. The CDR3 runs 15 residues. With 0 bases clipped from V and 2 bases from J, the junction kept 4 bases outside the gene matches. This CDR3 reads CASSLDQGQTYEQYF. DNA of the CDR3: TGTGCCAGCAGCTTAGATCAGGGACAGACCTACGAGCAGTACTTC.

J is TRBJ1-5 and V is TRBV19; D unresolved. The CDR3 has 14 residues. V was pared by 11 bases and J by 1 base, with 15 bases between. Germline CDR1 LNHDA, CDR2 SQIVND (reference sequence). The CDR3 DNA follows: TGTGCCTGTTGTATCAGTCTGAGCAATCAGCCCCAGCATTTT. It is translated as CACCISLSNQPQHF.

The chain is built from TRBV2 and TRBJ1-3, with a possible D match to TRBD1 (5 bases). This CDR3 spans 13 amino acids. Trimming took 8 bases from V and 3 from J, leaving 11 bases between them. CDR1 and CDR2 (germline): SNHLY, FYNNEI. In DNA form, the CDR3 reads TGTGCCAGCCGTCCGGGGGATGGAAACACCATATATTTT. It encodes CASRPGDGNTIYF.

This clonotype was detected many times. The chain has TRBV6-6 and TRBJ2-3; possibly TRBD2 for D (7 bases). The V end was cut by 2 bases, the J end by 6 bases, with 27 bases between. Germline V gene sequence: CDR1 MNHNY, CDR2 SVGAGI (reference sequence). This CDR3 is 19 amino acids long. The CDR3 nucleotides are TGTGCCAGCAGTTACGAGGGGGGGGGAACGGCCCTGAAGAGGGATACGCAGTATTTT. The encoded protein is CASSYEGGGTALKRDTQYF.

This clonotype was recorded at least ten times. The chain uses TRBV5-1 and TRBJ2-7, with TRBD1 identical over 8 bases. The J segment lost 5 bases and the V segment lost 4 bases, leaving 11 bases of the junction unmatched. There are 15 residues in the CDR3. In germline, CDR1 is SGHRS, CDR2 YFSETQ. This CDR3 reads CASSHTTGGRNEQYF. DNA of the CDR3: TGCGCCAGCAGCCATACAACAGGGGGACGGAACGAGCAGTACTTC.